One T cell receptor (beta chain) is described in this entry. The sample originates from a study of T cell changes during pregnancy in multiple sclerosis. Germline V lookup: CDR1 SGHRS, CDR2 YFSETQ. The CDR3 has 14 amino acids. The ends were cut back, 0 bases at V and 8 bases at J, with 12 bases in the middle. Libraries were prepared by immunoSEQ multiplex PCR; TCRdb keeps only in-frame clonotypes and omits some of them. The sample lists about 59,000 clones, 85% to 90% seen once, with roughly 5.3% in the top ten. The J gene is TRBJ2-1, the V gene TRBV5-1; D possibly corresponds to TRBD2 (5 bases). This clonotype was sampled from a human donor whose cells served as feeder cells for cultures in a pregnancy study. The sample was peripheral blood from another person, used as feeder cells. CDR3 loop: CASSLDTGWDEQFF. CDR3 DNA: TGCGCCAGCAGCTTGGACACGGGGTGGGATGAGCAGTTCTTC.